What follows are 7 T cell receptor beta chains derived from one specimen sequenced in a study of control samples from healthy donors and cancer patients. Assay: immunoSEQ multiplex PCR; the TCRdb copy retains only in-frame clones and omits some. The table includes more than 20,000 clones, about 83% detected once. The sequenced material came from PBMCs. These receptors were collected from a man aged 55 to 70 with head and neck cancer.

This clone was seen a few times. The chain carries TRBV4-1 and TRBJ2-2, with TRBD2 matching over 10 bases. V lost 4 bases and J lost 5; bases outside the gene matches: 7. CDR1 and CDR2 (germline): MGHRA, YSYEKL. This CDR3 region has 16 residues. The CDR3 DNA sequence: TGCGCCAGCAGCCCCCGGCTAGCGGGAGTAACCGGGGAGCTGTTTTTT. Encoded protein: CASSPRLAGVTGELFF.

The CDR3: CASSLGGVDGYTF. For the CDR3, the DNA is TGCGCCAGCAGCTTGGGAGGGGTCGATGGCTACACCTTC. This chain uses TRBV5-1 with TRBJ1-2, with D possibly TRBD1 on 5 matching bases. The length of the CDR3 is 13 residues. The ends were cut back, 0 bases at V and 6 bases at J, with 9 bases in the middle. Per the germline V gene, CDR1 is SGHRS and CDR2 is YFSETQ. Supplemented by reference TRBV5-1 and TRBJ1-2, the full variable domain reads KAGVTQTPRYLIKTRGQQVTLSCSPISGHRSVSWYQQTPGQGLQFLFEYFSETQRNKGNFPGRFSGRQFSNSRSEMNVSTLELGDSALYLCASSLGGVDGYTFGSGTRLTVV.

This rearrangement joins TRBV3-1 (or the pseudogene TRBV3-2) to TRBJ2-2; D may be TRBD1 or TRBD2 (5 bases each). The germline CDR1 and CDR2 sequences are LGHDT and YNNKEL (reference sequence). Trimming took 7 bases from V and 5 from J, leaving 14 bases between them. This CDR3 spans 14 amino acids. Written as DNA, the CDR3 is TGTGCCAGCAACCCCGGGACGGCGACCGGGGAGCTGTTTTTT. It translates to CASNPGTATGELFF.

V is TRBV27 and J is TRBJ1-1; 9 nucleotides line up with TRBD1. The CDR3 is 15 amino acids. With 5 bases clipped from V and 3 bases from J, the junction kept 7 bases outside the gene matches. The V gene's germline CDR1 is MNHEY and CDR2 SMNVEV (reference sequence). CDR3 DNA sequence: TGTGCCAGCAGTATAACACAGGGGGCGTACACTGAAGCTTTCTTT. Protein: CASSITQGAYTEAFF.

J is TRBJ2-1 and V is TRBV19, with 13 positions matching TRBD2. Per the germline V gene, CDR1 is LNHDA and CDR2 is SQIVND (reference sequence). The CDR3 extends over 16 amino acids. V dropped 4 bases and J dropped 7; count of bases not matched to a gene: 7. The CDR3, as DNA: TGTGCCAGTAGTAACTCGGGACTAGCGGGATCTAATGAGCAGTTCTTC. It codes for CASSNSGLAGSNEQFF.

The rearrangement uses TRBV6-5 and TRBJ1-1; a possible D gene is TRBD1 (5 bases). This CDR3 region has 14 residues. Germline V lookup: CDR1 MNHEY, CDR2 SVGAGI. V lost 6 bases and J lost 5, with 16 bases in between. The CDR3 nucleotides are TGTGCCAGCAGACAGGAGCACTGGGATACTGAAGCTTTCTTT. It encodes CASRQEHWDTEAFF.

The chain employs TRBV2 and TRBJ1-1; D not resolved. The CDR3 has 11 amino acids. V dropped 4 bases and J dropped 6 bases, with 6 bases sitting between them. Germline lookup yields CDR1 SNHLY and CDR2 FYNNEI. CDR3: CASSARAEAFF. As DNA, the CDR3 is TGTGCCAGCAGTGCCCGGGCTGAAGCTTTCTTT.